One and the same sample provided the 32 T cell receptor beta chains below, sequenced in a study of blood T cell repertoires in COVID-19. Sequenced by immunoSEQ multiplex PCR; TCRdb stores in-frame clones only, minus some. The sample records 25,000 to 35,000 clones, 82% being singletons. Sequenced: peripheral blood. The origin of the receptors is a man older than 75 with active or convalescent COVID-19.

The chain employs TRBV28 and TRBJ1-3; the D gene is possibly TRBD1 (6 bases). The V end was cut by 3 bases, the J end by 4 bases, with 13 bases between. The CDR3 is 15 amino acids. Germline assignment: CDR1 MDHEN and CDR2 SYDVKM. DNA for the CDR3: TGTGCCAGCAGTTTCACTCGGGGGGCAGGAAACACCATATATTTT. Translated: CASSFTRGAGNTIYF.

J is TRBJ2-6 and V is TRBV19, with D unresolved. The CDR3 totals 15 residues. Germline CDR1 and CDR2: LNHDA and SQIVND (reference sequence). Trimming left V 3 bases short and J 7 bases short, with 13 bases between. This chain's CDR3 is CASSMARLDANVLTF. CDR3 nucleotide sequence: TGTGCCAGTAGTATGGCCAGGTTAGATGCCAACGTCCTGACTTTC.

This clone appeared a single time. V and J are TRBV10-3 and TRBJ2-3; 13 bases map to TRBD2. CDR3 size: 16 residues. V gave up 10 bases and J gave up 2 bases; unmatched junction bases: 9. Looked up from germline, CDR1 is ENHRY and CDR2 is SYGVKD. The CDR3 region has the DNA TGTGCCACCGGACTAGCGGGGGCCAAGATCACAGATACGCAGTATTTT. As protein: CATGLAGAKITDTQYF.

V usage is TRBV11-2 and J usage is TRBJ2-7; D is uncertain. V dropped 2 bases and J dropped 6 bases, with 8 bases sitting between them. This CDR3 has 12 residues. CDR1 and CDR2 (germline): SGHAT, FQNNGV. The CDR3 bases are TGTGCCAGCAGCTTAAGCGAAGCCGAGCAGTACTTC. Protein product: CASSLSEAEQYF.

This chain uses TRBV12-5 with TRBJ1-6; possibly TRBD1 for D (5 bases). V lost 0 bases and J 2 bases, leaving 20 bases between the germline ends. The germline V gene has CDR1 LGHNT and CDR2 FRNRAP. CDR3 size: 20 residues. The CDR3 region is CASGLVYRPTVSTYNSPLHF. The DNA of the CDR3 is TGTGCTAGTGGTTTGGTATACCGTCCGACAGTATCAACCTATAATTCACCCCTCCACTTT.

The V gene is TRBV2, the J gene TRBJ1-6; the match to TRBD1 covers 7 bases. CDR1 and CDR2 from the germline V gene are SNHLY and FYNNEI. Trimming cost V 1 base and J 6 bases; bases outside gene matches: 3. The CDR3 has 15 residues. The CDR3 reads CASSEGDSSNSPLHF. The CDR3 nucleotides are TGTGCCAGCAGTGAAGGGGACAGTAGTAATTCACCCCTCCACTTT. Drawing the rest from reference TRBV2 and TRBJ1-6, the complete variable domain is EPEVTQTPSHQVTQMGQEVILRCVPISNHLYFYWYRQILGQKVEFLVSFYNNEISEKSEIFDDQFSVERPDGSNFTLKIRSTKLEDSAMYFCASSEGDSSNSPLHFGNGTRLTVT.

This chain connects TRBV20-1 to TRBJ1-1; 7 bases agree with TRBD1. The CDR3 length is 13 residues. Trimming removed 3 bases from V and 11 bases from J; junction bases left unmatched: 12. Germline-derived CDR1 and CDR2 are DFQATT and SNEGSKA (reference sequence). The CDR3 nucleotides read TGCAGTGCTAGTATGAGGACAGGATTATCTGCTTTCTTT. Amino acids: CSASMRTGLSAFF.

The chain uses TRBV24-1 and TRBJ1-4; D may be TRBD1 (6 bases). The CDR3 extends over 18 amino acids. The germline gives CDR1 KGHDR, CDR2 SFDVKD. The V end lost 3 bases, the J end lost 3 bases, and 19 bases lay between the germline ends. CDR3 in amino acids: CATSDRISRGWANEKLFF. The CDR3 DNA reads TGTGCCACCAGTGATCGTATTAGCAGGGGTTGGGCTAATGAAAAACTGTTTTTT.

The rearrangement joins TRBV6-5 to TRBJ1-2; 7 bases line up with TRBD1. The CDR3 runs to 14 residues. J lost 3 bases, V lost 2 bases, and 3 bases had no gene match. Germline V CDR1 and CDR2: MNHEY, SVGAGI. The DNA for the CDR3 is TGTGCCAGCAGTTACCTCGGGACAGACTATGGCTACACCTTC. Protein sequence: CASSYLGTDYGYTF.

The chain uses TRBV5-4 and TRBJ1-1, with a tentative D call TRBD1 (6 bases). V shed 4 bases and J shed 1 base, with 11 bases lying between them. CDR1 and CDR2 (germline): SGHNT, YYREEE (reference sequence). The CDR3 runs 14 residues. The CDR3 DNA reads TGTGCCAGCAGCCGGTGGGGGCAGAACACTGAAGCTTTCTTT. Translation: CASSRWGQNTEAFF.

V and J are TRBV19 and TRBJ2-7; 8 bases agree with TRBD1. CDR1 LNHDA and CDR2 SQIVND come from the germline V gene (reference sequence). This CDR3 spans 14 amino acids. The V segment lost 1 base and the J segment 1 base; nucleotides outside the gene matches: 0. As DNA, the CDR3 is TGTGCCAGTAGTATAGGACAGGGGTCCTACGAGCAGTACTTC. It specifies CASSIGQGSYEQYF.

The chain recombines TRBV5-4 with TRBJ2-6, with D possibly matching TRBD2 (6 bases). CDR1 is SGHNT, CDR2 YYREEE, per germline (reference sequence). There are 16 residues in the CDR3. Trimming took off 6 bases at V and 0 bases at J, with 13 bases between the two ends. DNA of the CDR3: TGTGCCAGCAAGGAGGGATCTGTCTCTGGGGCCAACGTCCTGACTTTC. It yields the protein CASKEGSVSGANVLTF.

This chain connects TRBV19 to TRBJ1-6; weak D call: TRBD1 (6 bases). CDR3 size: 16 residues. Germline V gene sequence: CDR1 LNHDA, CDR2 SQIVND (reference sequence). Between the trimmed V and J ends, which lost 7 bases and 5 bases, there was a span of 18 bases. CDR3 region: CASKEWSAGDNSPLHF. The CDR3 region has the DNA TGTGCCAGTAAGGAATGGTCGGCAGGGGATAATTCACCCCTCCACTTT.

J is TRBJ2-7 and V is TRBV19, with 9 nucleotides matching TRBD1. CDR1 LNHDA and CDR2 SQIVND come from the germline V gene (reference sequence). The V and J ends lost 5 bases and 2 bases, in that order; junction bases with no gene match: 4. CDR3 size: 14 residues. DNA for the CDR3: TGTGCCAGTAGTCGGACAGGGGCCCCCTACGAGCAGTACTTC. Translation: CASSRTGAPYEQYF.

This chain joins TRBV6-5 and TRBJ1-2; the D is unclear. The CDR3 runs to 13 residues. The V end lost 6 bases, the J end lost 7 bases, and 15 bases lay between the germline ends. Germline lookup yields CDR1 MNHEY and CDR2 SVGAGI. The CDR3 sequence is CASRDARRGGYTF. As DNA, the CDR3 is TGTGCCAGCAGGGATGCGCGCCGAGGTGGCTACACCTTC.

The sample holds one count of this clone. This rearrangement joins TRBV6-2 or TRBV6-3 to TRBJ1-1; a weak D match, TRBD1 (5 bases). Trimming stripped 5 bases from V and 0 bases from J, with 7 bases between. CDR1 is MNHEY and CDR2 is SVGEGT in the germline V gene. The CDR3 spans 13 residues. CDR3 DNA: TGTGCCAGCAGTCTCAGGGTGAACACTGAAGCTTTCTTT. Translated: CASSLRVNTEAFF.

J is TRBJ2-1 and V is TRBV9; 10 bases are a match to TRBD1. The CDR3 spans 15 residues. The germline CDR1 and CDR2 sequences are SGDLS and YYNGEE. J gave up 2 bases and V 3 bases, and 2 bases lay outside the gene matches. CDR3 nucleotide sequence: TGTGCCAGCAGCGAGGGACAGGGGACCTACAATGAGCAGTTCTTC. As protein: CASSEGQGTYNEQFF. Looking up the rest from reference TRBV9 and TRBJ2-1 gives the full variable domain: DSGVTQTPKHLITATGQRVTLRCSPRSGDLSVYWYQQSLDQGLQFLIQYYNGEERAKGNILERFSAQQFPDLHSELNLSSLELGDSALYFCASSEGQGTYNEQFFGPGTRLTVL.

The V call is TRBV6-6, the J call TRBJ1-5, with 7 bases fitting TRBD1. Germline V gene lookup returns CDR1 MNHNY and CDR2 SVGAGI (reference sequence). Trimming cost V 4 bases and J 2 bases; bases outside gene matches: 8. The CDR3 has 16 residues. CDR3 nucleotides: TGTGCCAGCAGTTTCGGAGACAGGGTTGGCAATCAGCCCCAGCATTTT. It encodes CASSFGDRVGNQPQHF.

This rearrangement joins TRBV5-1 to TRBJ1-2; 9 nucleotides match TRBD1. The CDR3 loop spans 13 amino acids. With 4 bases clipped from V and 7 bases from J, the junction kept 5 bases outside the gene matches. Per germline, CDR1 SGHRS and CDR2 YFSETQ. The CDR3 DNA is TGCGCCAGCAGCAGGGACAGGGAGGGTGGCTACACCTTC. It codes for CASSRDREGGYTF.

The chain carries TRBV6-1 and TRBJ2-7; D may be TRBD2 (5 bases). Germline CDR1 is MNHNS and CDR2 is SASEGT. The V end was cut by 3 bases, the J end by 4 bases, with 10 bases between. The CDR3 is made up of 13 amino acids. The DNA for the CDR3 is TGTGCCAGCAGTGATCGGGAACATTACGAGCAGTACTTC. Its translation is CASSDREHYEQYF.

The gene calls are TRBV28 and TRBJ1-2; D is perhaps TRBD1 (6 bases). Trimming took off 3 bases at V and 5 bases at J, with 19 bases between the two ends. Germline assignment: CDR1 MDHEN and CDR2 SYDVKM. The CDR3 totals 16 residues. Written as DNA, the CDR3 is TGTGCCAGCAGTTTTGGGGGGGCGCTTTCGTTGTATGGCTACACCTTC. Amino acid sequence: CASSFGGALSLYGYTF.

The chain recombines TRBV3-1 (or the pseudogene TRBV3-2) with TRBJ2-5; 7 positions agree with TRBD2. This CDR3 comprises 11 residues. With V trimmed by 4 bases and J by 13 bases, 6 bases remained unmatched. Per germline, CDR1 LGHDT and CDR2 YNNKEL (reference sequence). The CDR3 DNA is TGTGCCAGCAGCCGAAGCGGGACGATGTACTTC. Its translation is CASSRSGTMYF.

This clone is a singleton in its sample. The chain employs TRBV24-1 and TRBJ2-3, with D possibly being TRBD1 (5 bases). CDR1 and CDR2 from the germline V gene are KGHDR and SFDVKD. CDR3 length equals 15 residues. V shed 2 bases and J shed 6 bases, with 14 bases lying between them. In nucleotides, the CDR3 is TGTGCCACCAGTGATTACGGCAGGGCCTCCGATACGCAGTATTTT. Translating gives CATSDYGRASDTQYF.

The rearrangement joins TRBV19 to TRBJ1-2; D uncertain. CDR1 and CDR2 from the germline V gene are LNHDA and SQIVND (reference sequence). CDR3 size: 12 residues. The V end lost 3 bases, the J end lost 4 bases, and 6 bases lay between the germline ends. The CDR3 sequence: CASSILSYGYTF. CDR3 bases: TGTGCCAGTAGTATCTTGTCCTATGGCTACACCTTC.

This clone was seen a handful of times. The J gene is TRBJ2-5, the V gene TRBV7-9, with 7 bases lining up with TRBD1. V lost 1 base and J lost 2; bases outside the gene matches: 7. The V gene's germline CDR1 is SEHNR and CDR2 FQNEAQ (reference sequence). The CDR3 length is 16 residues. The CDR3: CASSLEGQLLQETQYF. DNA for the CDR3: TGTGCCAGCAGCTTAGAGGGACAGCTTCTACAAGAGACCCAGTACTTC.

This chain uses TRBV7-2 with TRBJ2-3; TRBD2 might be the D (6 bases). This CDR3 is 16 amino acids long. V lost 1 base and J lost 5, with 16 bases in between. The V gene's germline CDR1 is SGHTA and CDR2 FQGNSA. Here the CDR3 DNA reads TGTGCCAGCAGCTTAGGAAATCGTCAGGGAGGAGATACGCAGTATTTT. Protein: CASSLGNRQGGDTQYF.

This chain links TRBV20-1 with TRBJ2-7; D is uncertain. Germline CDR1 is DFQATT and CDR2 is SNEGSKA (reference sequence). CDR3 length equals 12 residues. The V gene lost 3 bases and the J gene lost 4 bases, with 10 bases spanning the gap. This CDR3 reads CSASYGWYEQYF. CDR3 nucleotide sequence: TGCAGTGCTAGTTACGGGTGGTACGAGCAGTACTTC.

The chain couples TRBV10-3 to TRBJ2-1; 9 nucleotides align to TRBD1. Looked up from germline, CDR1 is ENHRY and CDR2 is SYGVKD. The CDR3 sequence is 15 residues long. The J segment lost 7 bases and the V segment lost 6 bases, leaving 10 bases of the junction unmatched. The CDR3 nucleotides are TGTGCCATCAGAGACACCGGGACAGGGAAGAATGAGCAGTTCTTC. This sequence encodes CAIRDTGTGKNEQFF.

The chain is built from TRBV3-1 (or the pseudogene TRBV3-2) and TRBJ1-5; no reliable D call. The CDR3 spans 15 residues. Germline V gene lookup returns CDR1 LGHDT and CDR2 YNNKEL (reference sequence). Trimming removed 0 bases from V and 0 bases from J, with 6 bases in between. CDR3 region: CASSQDMASNQPQHF. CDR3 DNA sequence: TGTGCCAGCAGCCAAGATATGGCTAGCAATCAGCCCCAGCATTTT.

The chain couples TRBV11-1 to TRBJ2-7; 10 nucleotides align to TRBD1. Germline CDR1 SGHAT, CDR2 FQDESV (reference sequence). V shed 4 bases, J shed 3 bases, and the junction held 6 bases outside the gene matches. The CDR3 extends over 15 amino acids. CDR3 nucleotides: TGTGCCAGCAGCTCGCCCCGGGACAGGGGCTACGAGCAGTACTTC. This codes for CASSSPRDRGYEQYF.

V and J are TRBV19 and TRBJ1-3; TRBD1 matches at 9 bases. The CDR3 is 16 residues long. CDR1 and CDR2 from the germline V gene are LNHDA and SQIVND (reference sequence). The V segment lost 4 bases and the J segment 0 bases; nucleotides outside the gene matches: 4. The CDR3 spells CASSKQGARSGNTIYF. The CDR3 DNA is TGTGCCAGTAGTAAACAGGGGGCCCGCTCTGGAAACACCATATATTTT.

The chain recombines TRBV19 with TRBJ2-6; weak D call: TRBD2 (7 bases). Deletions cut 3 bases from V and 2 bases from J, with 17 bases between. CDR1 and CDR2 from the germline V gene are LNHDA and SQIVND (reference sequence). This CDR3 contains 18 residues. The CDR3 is CASSIMRGGGAGANVLTF. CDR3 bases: TGTGCCAGTAGTATTATGAGGGGGGGCGGCGCTGGGGCCAACGTCCTGACTTTC.